Listed below are T cell receptor beta chains from one sample, sequenced in a study of T cells expressing NK-cell markers. From the 5' RACE reads, TCRdb lists one entry per CDR3 protein and no DNA. This sample's table reports 200,000 to 300,000 distinct CDR3 sequences. The sequenced sample was blood T cells: a sorted CD56 or NKG2C T cell subset, CD4+ or CD8+ T cells, or bulk PBMC T cells (not recorded which). The receptors originated from a man aged 18 to 30 in good health. CDR3s include the opening cysteine and the closing phenylalanine or tryptophan. Each record gives: J gene, V gene, CDR3 protein.

J: TRBJ2-3
V: TRBV4-3
CDR3: CASSQEAGGVTDTQYF

J: TRBJ1-1
V: TRBV29-1
CDR3: CSVALIVGNTEAFF

J: TRBJ1-1
V: TRBV12-3/TRBV12-4
CDR3: CASRGSEGTEAFF

J: TRBJ2-7
V: TRBV5-1
CDR3: CASKRGEVSYEQYF

J: TRBJ2-1
V: TRBV14
CDR3: CASSQARLNEQFF

J: TRBJ2-5
V: TRBV24-1
CDR3: CATSDPETGQGSQETQYF

J: TRBJ2-7
V: TRBV7-9
CDR3: CASSLGGDWKGGYF

J: TRBJ2-4
V: TRBV10-2
CDR3: CASRNRQGIQYF

J: TRBJ2-1
V: TRBV10-2
CDR3: CASSEDTSGSSEQFF

J: TRBJ1-4
V: TRBV20-1
CDR3: CSAHSKGDNEKLFF

J: TRBJ1-5
V: TRBV10-1
CDR3: CASSESGSNQPQHF

J: TRBJ2-2
V: TRBV4-2
CDR3: CASSQEMMGTGELFF

J: TRBJ2-1
V: TRBV12-3/TRBV12-4
CDR3: CASSSGLAADNEQFF

J: TRBJ2-1
V: TRBV9
CDR3: CASSPGRGSYNEQFF

J: TRBJ2-1
V: TRBV20-1
CDR3: CSANPILAGSEQFF

J: TRBJ2-2
V: TRBV12-3/TRBV12-4
CDR3: CASSGGLATTGELFF

J: TRBJ1-1
V: TRBV20-1
CDR3: CSASPSTVNTEAFF

J: TRBJ2-7
V: TRBV20-1
CDR3: CSASRREYDEQYF

J: TRBJ2-7
V: TRBV6-2/TRBV6-3
CDR3: CASSWGGLALTYEQYF

J: TRBJ1-1
V: TRBV12-3/TRBV12-4
CDR3: CARRSRPMCTEAFF

J: TRBJ2-3
V: TRBV20-1
CDR3: CSAKHSPSTDTQYF

J: TRBJ2-3
V: TRBV6-5
CDR3: CASSYGTASTDTQYF

J: TRBJ1-5
V: TRBV24-1
CDR3: CATSDADRGSNQPQHF

J: TRBJ1-4
V: TRBV5-1
CDR3: CASSFGEKVEKLFF

J: TRBJ2-7
V: TRBV20-1
CDR3: CSATLGSGSYEQYF

J: TRBJ2-6
V: TRBV11-2
CDR3: CASSQRGDAAPESGANVLTF

J: TRBJ2-2
V: TRBV11-3
CDR3: CASSPSGPRGAGELFF

J: TRBJ2-3
V: TRBV7-9
CDR3: CASNDLGSDTQYF

J: TRBJ2-3
V: TRBV6-1
CDR3: CASNLRDPTDTQYF

J: TRBJ2-1
V: TRBV5-1
CDR3: CASSPKREVGNEQFF

J: TRBJ1-6
V: TRBV20-1
CDR3: CSAALLTEFNSPLHF

J: TRBJ2-7
V: TRBV15
CDR3: CATSRRNYEQYF

J: TRBJ2-1
V: TRBV7-2
CDR3: CASSLGLGLAGPNEQFF

J: TRBJ2-7
V: TRBV6-2/TRBV6-3
CDR3: CASSYSLWTGARAYEQYF

J: TRBJ2-4
V: TRBV23-1
CDR3: CASSLLYGWRNIQYF

J: TRBJ1-1
V: TRBV7-9
CDR3: CASSYQAGNTEAFF

J: TRBJ1-4
V: TRBV20-1
CDR3: CSARDATGSEKLFF

J: TRBJ2-5
V: TRBV5-4
CDR3: CASSRQGAEETQYF

J: TRBJ2-6
V: TRBV5-6
CDR3: CASSLGWGSGGANVLTF

J: TRBJ2-1
V: TRBV5-1
CDR3: CASTVPRGSDDNEQFF

J: TRBJ2-2
V: TRBV6-1
CDR3: CASSLEGGSWAGELFF

J: TRBJ2-3
V: TRBV11-2
CDR3: CASSHPGLGLDTQYF

J: TRBJ2-2
V: TRBV25-1
CDR3: CASRGQGRGANTGELFF

J: TRBJ1-1
V: TRBV10-3
CDR3: CAISESRGRGNTEAFF

J: TRBJ1-2
V: TRBV27
CDR3: CASSSGQGVRNYGYTF

J: TRBJ2-7
V: TRBV5-6
CDR3: CASSFKGLPYEQYF

J: TRBJ1-3
V: TRBV7-2
CDR3: CASSSGQGRAMGNTIYF